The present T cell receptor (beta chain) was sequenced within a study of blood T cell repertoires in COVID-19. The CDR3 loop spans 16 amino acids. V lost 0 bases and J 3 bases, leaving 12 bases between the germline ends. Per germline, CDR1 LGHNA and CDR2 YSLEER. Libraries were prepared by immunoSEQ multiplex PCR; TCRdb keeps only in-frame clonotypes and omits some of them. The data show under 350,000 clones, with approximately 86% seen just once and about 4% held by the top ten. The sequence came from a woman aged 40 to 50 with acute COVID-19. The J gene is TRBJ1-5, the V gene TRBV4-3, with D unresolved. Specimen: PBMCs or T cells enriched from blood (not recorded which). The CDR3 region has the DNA TGCGCCAGCAGCCAAGAGTTATCGGTTACCAATCAGCCCCAGCATTTT. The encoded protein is CASSQELSVTNQPQHF.